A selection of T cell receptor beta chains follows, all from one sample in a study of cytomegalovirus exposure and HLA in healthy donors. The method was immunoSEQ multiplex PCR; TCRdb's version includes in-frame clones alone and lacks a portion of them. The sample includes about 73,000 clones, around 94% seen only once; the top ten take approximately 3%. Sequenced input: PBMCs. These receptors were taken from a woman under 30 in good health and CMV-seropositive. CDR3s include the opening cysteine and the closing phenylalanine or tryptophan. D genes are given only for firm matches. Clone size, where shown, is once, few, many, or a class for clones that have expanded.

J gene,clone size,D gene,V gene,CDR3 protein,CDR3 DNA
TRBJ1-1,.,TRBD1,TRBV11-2,CASSLRTGMNTEAFF,TGTGCCAGCAGCTTACGGACAGGGATGAACACTGAAGCTTTCTTT
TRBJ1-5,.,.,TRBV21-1,CASSYIRGRRGNQPQHF,TGTGCCAGCAGCTATATAAGGGGCAGGCGAGGCAATCAGCCCCAGCATTTT
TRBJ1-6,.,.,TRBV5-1,CASSFMVRNSYNSPLHF,TGCGCCAGCAGCTTTATGGTTAGAAACTCCTATAATTCACCCCTCCACTTT
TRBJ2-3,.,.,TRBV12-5,CASGRGIDTQYF,TGTGCTAGTGGTAGGGGCATTGATACGCAGTATTTT
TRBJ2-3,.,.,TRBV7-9,CASSAQPGTSLDTQYF,TGTGCCAGCAGCGCCCAGCCCGGGACATCCCTAGATACGCAGTATTTT
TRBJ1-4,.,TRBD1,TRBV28,CASRQGGGEKLFF,TGTGCCAGCAGACAGGGGGGCGGAGAAAAACTGTTTTTT
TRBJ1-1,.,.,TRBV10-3,CAISEEGNTEAFF,TGTGCCATCAGTGAGGAGGGGAACACTGAAGCTTTCTTT
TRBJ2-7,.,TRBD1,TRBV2,CASSWDSYEQYF,TGTGCCAGCAGTTGGGACAGCTACGAGCAGTACTTC
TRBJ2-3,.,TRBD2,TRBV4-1,CASSITAGVTTDTQYF,TGCGCCAGCAGCATTACAGCGGGGGTCACCACAGATACGCAGTATTTT
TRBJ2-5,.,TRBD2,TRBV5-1,CASSQVAGTQETQYF,TGCGCCAGCAGTCAGGTAGCGGGGACCCAAGAGACCCAGTACTTC
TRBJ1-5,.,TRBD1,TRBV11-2,CASSLEGTGGQPQHF,TGTGCCAGCAGCTTAGAAGGGACAGGGGGTCAGCCCCAGCATTTT
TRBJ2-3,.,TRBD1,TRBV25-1,CASSVDRASTDTQYF,TGTGCCAGCAGTGTGGACAGGGCTAGCACAGATACGCAGTATTTT
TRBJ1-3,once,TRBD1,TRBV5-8,CASRNRGSGNTIYF,TGTGCCAGCAGGAACAGGGGATCCGGAAACACCATATATTTT
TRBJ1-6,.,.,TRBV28,CASSSGVDSPLHF,TGTGCCAGCAGTTCAGGGGTTGATTCACCCCTCCACTTT
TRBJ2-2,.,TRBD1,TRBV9,CASSPRQGGTGELFF,TGTGCCAGCAGCCCCCGACAGGGGGGCACCGGGGAGCTGTTTTTT
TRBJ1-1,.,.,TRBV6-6,CASSYREYDTEAFF,TGTGCCAGCAGTTACCGGGAGTATGACACTGAAGCTTTCTTT
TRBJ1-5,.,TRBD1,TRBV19,CASQQGAFSNQPQHF,TGTGCCAGCCAACAGGGGGCGTTTAGCAATCAGCCCCAGCATTTT
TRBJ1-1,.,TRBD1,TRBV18,CASSPDRTGLNEAFF,TGTGCCAGCTCACCTGACCGGACAGGGCTAAATGAAGCTTTCTTT
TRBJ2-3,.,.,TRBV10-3,CAISSGLKPTDTQYF,TGTGCCATCAGTAGCGGGCTCAAACCCACAGATACGCAGTATTTT
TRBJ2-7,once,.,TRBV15,CATSGGAGGTYEQYF,TGTGCCACCAGCGGCGGGGCAGGGGGGACCTACGAGCAGTACTTC
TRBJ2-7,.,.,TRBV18,CASSYAGTSYEQYF,TGTGCCAGCTCATACGCGGGGACCTCCTACGAGCAGTACTTC
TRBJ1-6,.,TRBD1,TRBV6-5,CASIPTGTVNSPLHF,TGTGCCAGCATTCCCACCGGGACAGTTAATTCACCCCTCCACTTT